These T cell receptor beta chains were read from a single sample in a study of cytomegalovirus exposure and HLA in healthy donors. Some clones are missing from TCRdb's copy, which holds only in-frame ones; the method was immunoSEQ multiplex PCR. The sample yields roughly 120,000 clones, 80% seen once. The sequenced material came from PBMCs. These receptors all come from a man under 40 in good health and CMV-seronegative. CDR3s include the opening cysteine and the closing phenylalanine or tryptophan. The D gene is left open where the match is weak. Expanded clones are given a class, and other clones once, few, many or no size at all.

v_call	j_call	d_call	clone_size	cdr3_nt	cdr3_aa
TRBV10-3	TRBJ2-7	TRBD1	.	TGTGCCATCAGTGATTCTACTACCGGGACAGGGGGCTACGAGCAGTACTTC	CAISDSTTGTGGYEQYF
TRBV20-1	TRBJ2-3	.	.	TGCAGTCCAGGGAAGAGAGATACGCAGTATTTT	CSPGKRDTQYF
TRBV6-5	TRBJ1-2	.	.	TGTGCCAGCAGTCAGGGGAACTATGGCTACACCTTC	CASSQGNYGYTF
TRBV30	TRBJ1-3	TRBD1	.	TGTGCCTGGGGACAGGGCGGAGACACCATATATTTT	CAWGQGGDTIYF
TRBV5-1	TRBJ1-2	.	.	TGCGCCAGCAGCTCTGGACAGTCTGCGGACTATGGCTACACCTTC	CASSSGQSADYGYTF
TRBV19	TRBJ2-5	TRBD1	.	TGTGCCAGTAGTGTTACAGGGGGTCAAGAGACCCAGTACTTC	CASSVTGGQETQYF
TRBV28	TRBJ2-5	TRBD1	few	TGTGCCAGCAGGCGAACCCTAGGACAGGGGAAAGAGACCCAGTACTTC	CASRRTLGQGKETQYF
TRBV6-6	TRBJ2-7	.	.	TGTGCCAGCAGCCCGGCGGGGAGCTCCTACGAGCAGTACTTC	CASSPAGSSYEQYF
TRBV15	TRBJ2-1	TRBD2	.	TGTGCCACCAGCAGTTTGGGACTACAGACTGCAAATGAGCAGTTCTTC	CATSSLGLQTANEQFF
TRBV7-9	TRBJ1-3	TRBD1	once	TGTGCCAGCAGTGGGACAGGGGGCTCCTACCTCTCTGGAAACACCATATATTTT	CASSGTGGSYLSGNTIYF
TRBV19	TRBJ1-4	.	.	TGTGCCAGTAGTATAGATCCAACAGCGGTGGGTGAAAAACTGTTTTTT	CASSIDPTAVGEKLFF
TRBV7-9	TRBJ2-7	.	.	TGTGCCAGCATCCCGAGGGATGGGGGGATCTACGAGCAGTACTTC	CASIPRDGGIYEQYF
TRBV25-1	TRBJ2-3	TRBD2	.	TGTGCCAGCAGTGGGGGGTTCGGTAGCGGGTCCACAGATACGCAGTATTTT	CASSGGFGSGSTDTQYF
TRBV5-1	TRBJ1-5	.	.	TGCGCCAGCAGCTTGTCGGGGGAGGACAATCAGCCCCAGCATTTT	CASSLSGEDNQPQHF
TRBV29-1	TRBJ1-1	.	.	TGCAGCGTTGAAGATAATGAGGGACGCTATCATCGGGGGGCTTTCTTT	CSVEDNEGRYHRGAFF
TRBV15	TRBJ1-1	TRBD1	.	TGTGCCACCAGCCAGGGGGCGTTAAATATGAACACTGAAGCTTTCTTT	CATSQGALNMNTEAFF
TRBV5-6	TRBJ2-1	TRBD2	.	TGTGCCAGCAGCCCCCCACTGGGACTAGCGGGCAGTAATGAGCAGTTCTTC	CASSPPLGLAGSNEQFF
TRBV2	TRBJ2-7	TRBD2	.	TGTGCCAGCACGGGCGGGAGGTTCAGGTACGAGCAGTACTTC	CASTGGRFRYEQYF
TRBV7-4	TRBJ2-7	.	.	TGTGCCAGCAGCTTATATCGGGCTGTTGCGGGTCGTTTAAACGAGCAGTACTTC	CASSLYRAVAGRLNEQYF
TRBV19	TRBJ2-3	.	once	TGTGCCAGTAGACCAGGCCTACCTGGGGATACGCAGTATTTT	CASRPGLPGDTQYF
TRBV5-1	TRBJ1-3	.	.	TGCGCCAGCAGCTCCAAAACCGGGACACCAGGAAACACCATATATTTT	CASSSKTGTPGNTIYF
TRBV21-1	TRBJ2-5	.	.	TGTGCCAGCAGCATGCGACTAGCGGGAAGAGAGACCCAGTACTTC	CASSMRLAGRETQYF
TRBV6-1	TRBJ2-3	TRBD1	.	TGTGCCAGCAGTCCCGGGACAGGGGCCACAGATACGCAGTATTTT	CASSPGTGATDTQYF
TRBV18	TRBJ1-2	.	.	TGTGCCAGCTCATACGAACGACTGAACTATGGCTACACCTTC	CASSYERLNYGYTF
TRBV5-4	TRBJ1-2	.	.	TGTGCCAGCAGCTTAGTGGGGGCGCGTGGCTACACCTTC	CASSLVGARGYTF
TRBV9	TRBJ2-5	TRBD2	.	TGTGCCAGCAGCGTAGGAGCGGGGGGTTCAGAGACCCAGTACTTC	CASSVGAGGSETQYF
TRBV19	TRBJ2-7	TRBD1	.	TGTGCCAGTAGAAAAACAGGGGACGAGCAGTACTTC	CASRKTGDEQYF
TRBV19	TRBJ1-5	.	.	TGTGCCAGTACTACCTGGGGCGGCAGCAATCAGCCCCAGCATTTT	CASTTWGGSNQPQHF
TRBV7-8	TRBJ2-7	.	.	TGTGCCAGCAGCCCAGGGGGAATAGCGGGGCCACACTCCTACGAGCAGTACTTC	CASSPGGIAGPHSYEQYF
TRBV5-4	TRBJ2-7	TRBD1	.	TGTGCCAGCAGCTTTAGGGACAGGGGGCCCCACGAGCAGTACTTC	CASSFRDRGPHEQYF
TRBV7-8	TRBJ1-4	TRBD1	.	TGTGCCAGCAGCTTAAGGGACAGGGGGCGCGGTGAAAAACTGTTTTTT	CASSLRDRGRGEKLFF
TRBV27	TRBJ2-7	TRBD1	once	TGTGCCAGCAGTGACAGGGCAACCTACGAGCAGTACTTC	CASSDRATYEQYF
TRBV19	TRBJ2-1	TRBD2	.	TGTGCCAGTAGTCCGTTACAGTCTTCGGGAGGGACACCCTTTTACAATGAGCAGTTCTTC	CASSPLQSSGGTPFYNEQFF
TRBV19	TRBJ2-5	.	.	TGTGCCAGTAGTATGGGAGGAGAGAGAGAGACCCAGTACTTC	CASSMGGERETQYF
TRBV7-9	TRBJ2-2	.	.	TGTTCCAGCAGCTTAGTTTTTGCAGTGAACACCGGGGAGCTGTTTTTT	CSSSLVFAVNTGELFF
TRBV7-7	TRBJ2-2	.	.	TGTGCCAGCAGCTTAAGTTACGCCGGTGGGGAGCTGTTTTTT	CASSLSYAGGELFF
TRBV4-1	TRBJ2-7	.	.	TGCGCCAGCAGCCAGGGGCAGGACAGCTCCTACGAGCAGTACTTC	CASSQGQDSSYEQYF
TRBV4-1	TRBJ2-1	.	.	TGCGCCAGCAGCCGCGAAGTTGGGCCAGGGGACTACAATGAGCAGTTCTTC	CASSREVGPGDYNEQFF
TRBV7-2	TRBJ2-7	.	.	TGTGCCAGCAGCTTCCGAGGGGGGGACTACGAGCAGTACTTC	CASSFRGGDYEQYF
TRBV7-8	TRBJ2-5	.	.	TGTGCCAGCAGCTTAGCACTAGCAGAGACCCAGTACTTC	CASSLALAETQYF
TRBV19	TRBJ2-7	TRBD1	once	TGTGCCAGTAGTCCCAGGGGGACAGAGGCGACCTACGAGCAGTACTTC	CASSPRGTEATYEQYF
TRBV7-8	TRBJ1-4	TRBD1	.	TGTGCCAGCAGCCCCCTACGGATTCAAGATGACAGGGGATCTGAAAAACTGTTTTTT	CASSPLRIQDDRGSEKLFF
TRBV19	TRBJ1-1	TRBD1	few	TGTGCCAGTAAATCCCCGCGACAGGGGAACACTGAAGCTTTCTTT	CASKSPRQGNTEAFF
TRBV7-2	TRBJ2-3	TRBD2	.	TGTGCCAGCAGCTTATCGAACGGGAGGGTGGATACGCAGTATTTT	CASSLSNGRVDTQYF
TRBV10-3	TRBJ2-1	TRBD2	.	TGTGCCATCAGTGGGGCCCTAGGGTTAGCGGGCGACAATGAGCAGTTCTTC	CAISGALGLAGDNEQFF
TRBV28	TRBJ2-7	.	.	TGTGCCAGCAGTAAGGAGGAGGGCGGCAGCTCCTACGAGCAGTACTTC	CASSKEEGGSSYEQYF
TRBV28	TRBJ2-2	TRBD1	few	TGTGCCAGCAGCTCCGACAGGGTACCCACCGGGGAGCTGTTTTTT	CASSSDRVPTGELFF
TRBV7-2	TRBJ2-1	TRBD2	.	TGTGCCAGCAGCCTGGATTGGGGGGGTGAGCAGTTCTTC	CASSLDWGGEQFF
TRBV7-3	TRBJ1-1	TRBD1	.	TGTGCCAGCAGCATAACAGGGGACACTGAAGCTTTCTTT	CASSITGDTEAFF
TRBV2	TRBJ1-5	TRBD1	.	TGTGCCAGCACCCAAGGGTGGCAGGGGGCGGATGGGAATCAGCCCCAGCATTTT	CASTQGWQGADGNQPQHF
TRBV6-5	TRBJ1-5	TRBD1	.	TGTGCCAGCAGTTACGGCAGGGGGAGCAATCAGCCCCAGAATTTT	CASSYGRGSNQPQNF
TRBV5-1	TRBJ2-7	TRBD2	few	TGCGCCAGCACCGCTAGCGGGAGTTACAACGAGCAGTACTTC	CASTASGSYNEQYF
TRBV19	TRBJ1-4	.	.	TGTGCCAGTACCAATCGAGGGGGGGCCACTAATGAAAAACTGTTTTTT	CASTNRGGATNEKLFF
TRBV21-1	TRBJ2-7	.	few	TGTGCCAGCAGCAACATAGTGTTTGGGCTAGCGGGGGGCGAGCAGTACTTC	CASSNIVFGLAGGEQYF
TRBV12-5	TRBJ2-3	.	.	TGTGCTTCCCGAGGGGAGGCAGATACGCAGTATTTT	CASRGEADTQYF
TRBV27	TRBJ1-2	.	.	TGTGCCAGCAGTGTCCAGGGTACACTCTATGGCTACACCTTC	CASSVQGTLYGYTF
TRBV29-1	TRBJ2-7	TRBD2	.	TGCAGCGTTGAAGGAGGGACTACTAGGATGGACGAGCAGTACTTC	CSVEGGTTRMDEQYF
TRBV5-6	TRBJ1-5	TRBD1	.	TGTGCCAGCAGCTTAGGGGACAGGGAGCAGCCCCAGCATTTT	CASSLGDREQPQHF
TRBV5-1	TRBJ2-1	.	few	TGCGCCAGCAGGCGGGGGCAAGACAATGAGCAGTTCTTC	CASRRGQDNEQFF